Shown below are 22 T cell receptor beta chains from a single sample sequenced in a study of T cell changes during pregnancy in multiple sclerosis. TCRdb's copy holds only in-frame clones and misses some; the assay was immunoSEQ multiplex PCR. The sample consists of 35,000 to 50,000 clones, approximately 90% of them appearing once. The sample here was CD4+ T cells from peripheral blood mononuclear cells, taken after pregnancy. These receptors all stem from a female donor with multiple sclerosis, enrolled in a pregnancy study.

The chain uses TRBV2 and TRBJ1-1, with 8 bases lining up with TRBD1. The CDR3 has 16 amino acids. Trimming cost V 2 bases and J 1 base; bases outside gene matches: 6. The V gene's germline CDR1 is SNHLY and CDR2 FYNNEI. The CDR3 here is CASSEQGARANTEAFF. The CDR3 nucleotides read TGTGCCAGCAGTGAACAGGGGGCGCGGGCGAACACTGAAGCTTTCTTT.

The chain links TRBV2 to TRBJ1-3, with a possible D match to TRBD1 (6 bases). Germline V lookup: CDR1 SNHLY, CDR2 FYNNEI. Trimming pared 7 bases from V and 4 bases from J, leaving 8 bases between. The CDR3 loop spans 12 amino acids. The CDR3 bases are TGTGCCAGCAACAGGGTAGGAAACACCATATATTTT. This translates into CASNRVGNTIYF. Full variable domain (outside the CDR3, taken from reference TRBV2 and TRBJ1-3): EPEVTQTPSHQVTQMGQEVILRCVPISNHLYFYWYRQILGQKVEFLVSFYNNEISEKSEIFDDQFSVERPDGSNFTLKIRSTKLEDSAMYFCASNRVGNTIYFGEGSWLTVV.

The rearrangement joins TRBV5-1 to TRBJ2-5, with TRBD2 matching 9 bases. The CDR3 sequence is 15 residues long. J lost 5 bases, V lost 5 bases, and 10 bases had no gene match. Germline V CDR1 and CDR2: SGHRS, YFSETQ. Here the CDR3 reads CASSLGLAGRETQYF. The DNA for the CDR3 is TGCGCCAGCAGTCTTGGGCTAGCGGGAAGGGAGACCCAGTACTTC.

The V gene is TRBV2, the J gene TRBJ1-1, with 8 bases lining up with TRBD1. Germline CDR1 SNHLY, CDR2 FYNNEI. The CDR3 is 14 amino acids. After removal of 4 bases from V and 10 bases from J, the junction contained 11 bases not matched to a gene. The CDR3 protein is CASSARRDRTGAFF. CDR3 nucleotides: TGTGCCAGCAGTGCCCGACGGGACAGGACGGGAGCTTTCTTT.

This chain connects TRBV27 to TRBJ2-1, with 8 positions matching TRBD2. The CDR3 covers 17 residues. J was trimmed by 4 bases and V by 6 bases; bases with no gene match: 14. The V gene's germline CDR1 is MNHEY and CDR2 SMNVEV (reference sequence). The CDR3 loop reads CASSLQSSGPTYNEQFF. The DNA for the CDR3 is TGTGCCAGCAGCCTCCAGTCTAGCGGGCCTACATACAATGAGCAGTTCTTC.

The genes are TRBV6-7 and TRBJ2-1, with 8 bases lining up with TRBD1. TRBV6-7 is an open reading frame whose function is uncertain. Trimming cost V 2 bases and J 0 bases; bases outside gene matches: 3. The CDR3 has 16 amino acids. The CDR3 region is CASSYPGQGSYNEQFF. The CDR3 nucleotides read TGTGCCAGCAGTTACCCAGGACAGGGCTCCTACAATGAGCAGTTCTTC.

This chain uses TRBV6-5 with TRBJ1-6; D is uncertain. CDR1 is MNHEY and CDR2 is SVGAGI in the germline V gene. The CDR3 has 16 amino acids. Trimming cost V 0 bases and J 0 bases, with 6 bases left between them. The CDR3 loop reads CASSYSWSSYNSPLHF. The DNA of the CDR3 is TGTGCCAGCAGTTACTCGTGGAGCTCCTATAATTCACCCCTCCACTTT.

The chain has TRBV5-6 and TRBJ2-5, with D possibly TRBD2 on 6 matching bases. Germline V lookup: CDR1 SGHDT, CDR2 YYEEEE. The length of the CDR3 is 13 residues. V was pared by 2 bases and J by 3 bases, with 8 bases between. CDR3 sequence: CASSFGGEETQYF. DNA for the CDR3: TGTGCCAGCAGCTTCGGGGGAGAAGAGACCCAGTACTTC.

The chain couples TRBV29-1 to TRBJ2-7; 11 bases map to TRBD2. V lost 4 bases, J lost 5 bases, and 4 bases stayed unmatched. The CDR3 is 13 amino acids. Germline assignment: CDR1 SQVTM and CDR2 ANQGSEA. CDR3 nucleotides: TGCAGCGTTGCCAAACTAGCGGGAGACGAGCAGTACTTC. Encoded protein: CSVAKLAGDEQYF.

This chain joins TRBV20-1 and TRBJ2-7, with D perhaps TRBD2 (5 bases). This CDR3 comprises 10 residues. CDR1 and CDR2 from the germline V gene are DFQATT and SNEGSKA (reference sequence). V shed 3 bases and J shed 7 bases, with 7 bases lying between them. CDR3 DNA: TGCAGTGCTAGTTCGGGGGAGCAGTACTTC. This codes for CSASSGEQYF.

The chain joins TRBV14 to TRBJ1-1, with D tentatively TRBD1 (6 bases). Trimming took off 3 bases at V and 3 bases at J, with 8 bases between the two ends. Germline values: CDR1 SGHDN, CDR2 FVKESK. The CDR3 is made up of 13 amino acids. The CDR3 DNA follows: TGTGCCAGCAGCCATTCAGGGGACACTGAAGCTTTCTTT. Its protein product is CASSHSGDTEAFF.

V is TRBV11-2 and J is TRBJ2-1, with no clear D. The CDR3 totals 12 residues. Deletions cut 7 bases from V and 4 bases from J, with 8 bases between. Per the germline V gene, CDR1 is SGHAT and CDR2 is FQNNGV. The CDR3 DNA follows: TGTGCCAGCACCCCACAGTACAATGAGCAGTTCTTC. Amino acid sequence: CASTPQYNEQFF.

This rearrangement joins TRBV18 to TRBJ2-5; 9 nucleotides agree with TRBD2. The ends lost 6 bases at V and 1 base at J; junction bases unmatched: 9. Germline V gene sequence: CDR1 KGHSH, CDR2 LQKENI. This CDR3 is built from 16 residues. The CDR3 nucleotides read TGTGCCAGCTCCCTCAGACTAGCGGCGATCCAAGAGACCCAGTACTTC. Protein: CASSLRLAAIQETQYF.

This clone has a single count. This chain connects TRBV5-1 to TRBJ2-1; TRBD2 agrees at 10 bases. The junction had 18 bases not matched to a gene; V was cut back by 4 bases and J by 14 bases. In germline, CDR1 is SGHRS, CDR2 YFSETQ. The CDR3 is 16 residues long. The CDR3 reads CASSSRTSGSDPGEFF. CDR3 nucleotides: TGCGCCAGCAGCAGCCGGACTAGCGGATCTGACCCCGGGGAGTTCTTC.

This chain links TRBV5-1 with TRBJ2-7; D is possibly TRBD2 (5 bases). The V end lost 4 bases, the J end lost 3 bases, and 14 bases lay between the germline ends. This CDR3 is built from 14 residues. Germline V gene lookup returns CDR1 SGHRS and CDR2 YFSETQ. The CDR3 sequence is CASSTQSGNYEQYF. The CDR3, as DNA: TGCGCCAGCAGCACCCAAAGCGGAAACTACGAGCAGTACTTC.

The genes are TRBV30 and TRBJ1-4; TRBD1 might be the D (5 bases). The V end was cut by 0 bases, the J end by 5 bases, with 10 bases between. This CDR3 spans 14 amino acids. Germline values: CDR1 GTSNPN, CDR2 SVGIG (reference sequence). The CDR3 DNA sequence: TGTGCCTGGAGTGTCCAGGGATCAAATGAAAAACTGTTTTTT. It encodes CAWSVQGSNEKLFF.

The chain uses TRBV13 and TRBJ2-1; D gene uncertain. The CDR3 consists of 13 residues. With 7 bases removed from V and 5 bases from J, the gap between germline ends came to 12 bases. CDR1 and CDR2 (germline): PRHDT, FYEKMQ (reference sequence). The CDR3 DNA is TGTGCCAGCACCCTAAGGCGGAACAATGAGCAGTTCTTC. Amino acids: CASTLRRNNEQFF. The full variable domain, in which reference TRBV13 and TRBJ2-1 provide the parts outside the CDR3, is AAGVIQSPRHLIKEKRETATLKCYPIPRHDTVYWYQQGPGQDPQFLISFYEKMQSDKGSIPDRFSAQQFSDYHSELNMSSLELGDSALYFCASTLRRNNEQFFGPGTRLTVL.

This chain links TRBV11-2 with TRBJ2-2; no firm D call. Germline V gene data show CDR1 as SGHAT and CDR2 as FQNNGV. V was clipped by 1 base and J by 5 bases, with 17 bases between them. The CDR3 sequence is 17 residues long. CDR3 region: CASSLGGARWSTGELFF. The CDR3 DNA follows: TGTGCCAGCAGCTTAGGAGGCGCGAGGTGGAGTACCGGGGAGCTGTTTTTT.

V is TRBV11-1 and J is TRBJ1-2; 10 bases map to TRBD1. The CDR3 runs 14 residues. Germline lookup yields CDR1 SGHAT and CDR2 FQDESV (reference sequence). Trimming removed 5 bases from V and 4 bases from J; junction bases left unmatched: 4. The CDR3 bases are TGTGCCAGCAGCCCTGGACAGGGGGGCTATGGCTACACCTTC. It is translated as CASSPGQGGYGYTF.

The chain links TRBV4-1 to TRBJ2-1, with a tentative D call TRBD2 (6 bases). Germline CDR1 is MGHRA and CDR2 is YSYEKL. The ends were cut back, 1 base at V and 4 bases at J, with 17 bases in the middle. The CDR3 runs to 17 residues. This chain's CDR3 is CASSQVDMGLVYNEQFF. As DNA, the CDR3 is TGCGCCAGCAGCCAAGTCGATATGGGACTGGTATACAATGAGCAGTTCTTC.

The chain links TRBV7-3 to TRBJ2-3, with 7 positions matching TRBD1. Unmatched junction bases numbered 7, after V lost 1 base and J lost 3 bases. Germline V gene lookup returns CDR1 SGHTA and CDR2 FQGTGA. The CDR3 totals 16 residues. The CDR3 DNA reads as TGTGCCAGCAGCTTAAATACAGGGGAGATGACAGATACGCAGTATTTT. It codes for CASSLNTGEMTDTQYF.

The gene calls are TRBV7-9 and TRBJ2-7; 10 nucleotides line up with TRBD1. The germline V gene encodes CDR1 SEHNR and CDR2 FQNEAQ (reference sequence). The CDR3 has 13 amino acids. The V segment lost 5 bases and the J segment 6 bases; nucleotides outside the gene matches: 4. The CDR3 loop reads CASSTGTGAEQYF. The CDR3 DNA is TGTGCCAGCAGCACTGGGACAGGGGCCGAGCAGTACTTC.